This T cell receptor (beta chain) was sequenced during a study of Ad26.COV2.S vaccination and SARS-CoV-2 variants. Study summary: Each vaccinee took Ad26.COV2.S intramuscularly, once or twice 56 days apart. Study-wide findings and caveats: In TCR breadth and depth analyses, total T cell responses may have been underestimated. Substantial breadth was reportedly displayed by spike-specific CD8+ and CD4+ T cell responses after vaccination.

Notes on this clone: Its antigen is currently unknown.

Stated treatment: around 19 received Ad26.COV2.S at low or high dose, single or two shots; about five received placebo; per-sample allocation not given. The investigators took samples on day 63 after the first vaccine or placebo injection. The sample came from a Boston adult aged 18-55 years. The length of the CDR3 is 16 residues. In germline, CDR1 is ENHRY, CDR2 SYGVKD. V shed 9 bases, J shed 5 bases, and the junction held 13 bases outside the gene matches. Using immunoSEQ multiplex PCR, the repertoire was profiled, and TCRdb retains in-frame clones only, with some absent. The table lists a few hundred thousand clones, roughly 90% of them singletons.

The rearrangement joins TRBV10-3 to TRBJ2-2; 9 nucleotides line up with TRBD2. Sequencing was performed on peripheral blood, taken in a trial of Ad26.COV2.S vaccine versus placebo. This receptor was identified in a person between 18 and 59 years old who received the Ad26.COV2.S COVID-19 vaccine or a placebo. In DNA form, the CDR3 reads TGTGCCATGGGCGGAAGCGGGGGGAGTGATACCGGGGAGCTGTTTTTT. It is translated as CAMGGSGGSDTGELFF.